Sequencing of this T cell receptor (beta chain) was carried out in a study of memory CD4+ T cells and cytomegalovirus serostatus (dated by TCRdb to between 2017 and 2020). Some background on the complete study: The cohort included approximately 35 healthy adults from Belgium, of whom 9 were CMV seropositive and 24 were CMV seronegative. The study sequenced CD4+ memory TCRbeta repertoires of a Belgian cohort with known cytomegalovirus serostatus to replicate a published TCR-based CMV serostatus classifier. The full study reports these points: Only CD4+CD45RO+ memory cells were sequenced, in contrast to the original study, which included naive and memory CD4+ and CD8+ populations. A median bootstrapped AUC of around 0.95 with a 95% CI of 0.76-1.00 was achieved on the Belgian cohort by the original-framework classifier. For predicting CMV serostatus, the median bootstrapped AUC was approximately 0.95 using the original framework and 0.9 to 0.92 using a US-trained random forest. Results were interpreted as suggesting that the CMV-associated TCR signature is largely present in the CD4+ memory repertoire. Among the 150 to 200 previously reported CMV-associated TCRbeta sequences, some 67 showed up in the CD4+ memory repertoires, with each one found in between one and five individuals.

Concerning this clone itself: The antigen it recognizes is unknown. No quality values exist for individual bases; no much larger clone is one base distant.

A FACSAria II was used to sort memory CD4+ T cells, defined as single viable CD3+CD4+CD8-CD45RO+ cells. CMV serostatus was assessed using a Roche Elecsys assay, by which serum IgG against CMV pp150, pp28, p38 and p52 was detected. After thawing, total CD4+ T cells were enriched by positive selection with CD4 magnetic microbeads. Samples originated from another study that specifically interrogated the CD4+ T cell memory repertoire. Peripheral blood mononuclear cells were isolated and cryopreserved according to standard operating procedures, and serum was kept at -80 degrees C. The staining used CD3-PerCP (BW264/56), CD4-APC (RPA-T4), CD45RO-PE (UCHT1) and CD8-Pacific Orange (3B5) antibodies, and Sytox blue was used to exclude non-viable cells. According to the germline V gene, CDR1 reads SGHVS and CDR2 reads FNYEAQ. The CDR3 covers 15 residues, taking in both the cysteine and the phenylalanine. Kept here is only the CDR3 DNA, which spans 45 bases and is read in frame from base 1. Germline trimming: 5 bases from V, 2 bases from J; junction bases outside gene matches: 7.

The Quick-DNA Microprep Kit was used to extract genomic DNA from the sorted cells. Amplification of TCRbeta DNA was done with the immunoSEQ hsTCRbeta kit, following the protocol from the manufacturer. An Illumina MiSeq instrument was used to sequence the TCRbeta libraries. Regarding the original processing steps: Once out-of-frame sequences had been removed, millions of distinct TCRbeta sequences were left, which works out to an average of around 73,000 per individual. Two values were used to score each individual: the count of about 160 previously reported CMV-associated TCRbeta sequences and the total count of productive distinct TCRbeta sequences. A beta-binomial model was reimplemented in Python, and random forests from scikit-learn, run with default parameters, were trained on data from the US cohort. Classifier performance on the Belgian cohort was summarized as median AUC with percentile confidence intervals over 10,000 bootstrap iterations. TCRdb took this table from immuneACCESS and kept in-frame rearrangements with V and J called. Such tables lack part of the clones; where checked against another copy, unresolved V genes explain under half of the gap, and the rest is unexplained. The DNA gave D and trimming, while V, J and clone size come from that table. The sample profile shows 60,000 to 70,000 clones; 76% of them were found once. Of the sample, roughly 4.7% is held by the ten largest clones.

The specimen was memory CD4+ T cells from blood. The clonotype was recovered from an adult in good health and CMV-seropositive. Recombination joined TRBV7-6 with TRBJ2-3, and 7 bases in between align with TRBD1. This receptor carries the CDR3 CASSRGQLSTDTQYF. At the DNA level, the sequence is TGTGCCAGCAGCCGGGGACAGCTTTCCACAGATACGCAGTATTTT.